A single T cell receptor (beta chain) is shown here with its context. It lacks a known antigen. No much larger clone is present one base from it, and per-base qualities are unavailable. These data originate in a study of T cell responses to AZD1222 COVID-19 vaccine (dated by TCRdb to the early 2020s). Background on the whole study: A total of approximately 240 trial participants underwent TCR sequencing, of whom some 210 received two doses of AZD1222 and about 25 received two doses of the MenACWY control vaccine. Enrollment into the trials was organized by age into subgroups of 18-55, 56-69 and 70-plus years, and those subgroups contained approximately 160, 26 and 62 TCR-sequenced participants, respectively.

What the work shows at the level of the full study, not this receptor alone: Spike-specific TCR breadth and depth rose significantly after two AZD1222 doses compared with day 0 and with MenACWY recipients. Participants were mostly white British, with more females than males. The authors suggested clonal diversity may have been underestimated. No day 14 peak-response samples were available, so repertoires were characterized only after the peak T cell response. The 56-69-year group was small, and its depth increase did not reach significance, likely because of low power. Nearly half of unique spike-specific TCRs reportedly recognized epitopes outside regions mutated in the B.1.351 and B.1.1.7 variants. Only five to seven AZD1222 recipients were SARS-CoV-2 seropositive at baseline, limiting conclusions about previously exposed vaccinees. Vaccine-associated CD4 TCRs spanned the whole spike protein, with dominant responses in regions 160-218 and 743-854.

The time point label, read with the paper, signifies: about 28 days (+/-7) after the second vaccine dose. AZD1222 recipients with second doses at about 4 weeks or about 12 weeks were pooled, because spike-specific TCR depth and breadth did not differ between schedules. Vaccinee samples came from UK trials COV001 and COV002, including a single-blind randomized controlled phase 2/3 trial of AZD1222 (ChAdOx1 nCoV-19) in healthy adults. For TCRbeta chain sequencing, PBMC samples were collected from trial participants at day 0 and at day 28 after the second dose. The CDR3 regions of human TCRbeta chains were analyzed by immunosequencing. On the authors' methods: TCRs in the repertoires were compared against a reference library of SARS-CoV-2-specific TCRs that had been generated with the MIRA antigen-specificity platform. Breadth was defined as the fraction of unique TCRs that were SARS-CoV-2-associated. Depth was defined as the fraction of total T cells that were SARS-CoV-2-associated. Each spike-specific TCR was assigned to its reactive spike region and to a CD4 or CD8 class using the MIRA data. Log10-transformed breadth and depth values were compared by one-way ANOVA with Sidak's multiple comparisons tests. The immuneACCESS repertoire file appears here via TCRdb, limited to in-frame rearrangements. These files lack a portion of the clones; in checked studies, under half of the deficit traces to unresolved V genes, and the cause of the others is not known. Clonal size and the V and J genes are those of that table, whereas D and trimming came from the DNA. The sample profile shows 100,000 to 150,000 clones; approximately 89% of them were found once. The ten largest clones add up to 4.4% of the sample.

This specimen consisted of peripheral blood, obtained 28 days after the second AZD1222 dose. The receptor comes from an adult who received the AZD1222 COVID-19 vaccine.

Read as DNA, the sequence is TGTGCCAGCAGCTTAGAGTGGCAGGCGATCTACGAGCAGTACTTC. This translates into CASSLEWQAIYEQYF. The chain employs TRBV11-2 and TRBJ2-7; the D gene cannot be resolved reliably. From cysteine to phenylalanine, the CDR3 is 15 amino acids long. CDR3 DNA is the only sequence kept; it has 45 bases, read in frame from the first base. V is cut by 0 bases and J by 3 bases, and the space between the germline ends is 12 bases. Based on the germline V gene, the CDR1 and CDR2 sequences are SGHAT and FQNNGV. Joined to the reference TRBV11-2 and TRBJ2-7 proteins, this CDR3 gives the full variable domain: EAGVAQSPRYKIIEKRQSVAFWCNPISGHATLYWYQQILGQGPKLLIQFQNNGVVDDSQLPKDRFSAERLKGVDSTLKIQPAKLEDSAVYLCASSLEWQAIYEQYFGPGTRLTVT.